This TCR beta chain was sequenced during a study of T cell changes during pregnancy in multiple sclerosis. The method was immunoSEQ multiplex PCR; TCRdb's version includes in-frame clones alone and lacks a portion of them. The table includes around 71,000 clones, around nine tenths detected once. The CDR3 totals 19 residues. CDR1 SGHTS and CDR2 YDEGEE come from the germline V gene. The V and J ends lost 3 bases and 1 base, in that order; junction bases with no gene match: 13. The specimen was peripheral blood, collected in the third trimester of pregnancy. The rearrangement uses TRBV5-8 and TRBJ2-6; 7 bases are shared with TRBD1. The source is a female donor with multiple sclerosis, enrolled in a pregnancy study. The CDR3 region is CASSSNRDSILSGANVLTF. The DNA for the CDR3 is TGTGCCAGCAGCTCAAACCGGGACAGTATTCTATCTGGGGCCAACGTCCTGACTTTC.